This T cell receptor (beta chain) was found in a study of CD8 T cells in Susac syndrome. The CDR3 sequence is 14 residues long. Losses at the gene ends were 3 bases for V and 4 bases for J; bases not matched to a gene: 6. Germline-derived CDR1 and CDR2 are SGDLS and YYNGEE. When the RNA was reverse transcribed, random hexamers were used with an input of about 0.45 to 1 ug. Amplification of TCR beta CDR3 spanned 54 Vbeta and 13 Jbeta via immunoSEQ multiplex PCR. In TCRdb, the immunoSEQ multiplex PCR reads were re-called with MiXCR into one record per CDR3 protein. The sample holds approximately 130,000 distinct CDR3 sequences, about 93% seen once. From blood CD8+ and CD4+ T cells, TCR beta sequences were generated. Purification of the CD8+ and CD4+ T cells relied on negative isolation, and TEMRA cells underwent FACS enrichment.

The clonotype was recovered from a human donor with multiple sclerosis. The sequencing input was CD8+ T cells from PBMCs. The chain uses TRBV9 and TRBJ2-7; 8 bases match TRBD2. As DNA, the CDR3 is TGTGCCAGCAGCGAGGGGAGCGGGAGTTACGAGCAGTACTTC. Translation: CASSEGSGSYEQYF.